One and the same sample provided the 3 T cell receptor beta chains below, sequenced in a study of blood T cells in healthy people across ages. Next came a second PCR, run for roughly 7 to 12 cycles, which used a sample-barcoded 5' primer along with a J-beta primer mix. Each CDR3 protein is one row after TCRdb ran MiXCR on the 5' RACE reads. This table holds over 950,000 distinct CDR3 sequences, around two fifths found once. The sequenced material came from blood. The receptor set was obtained from a man aged 18 to 29 in good health.

This clonotype was seen more than once but under ten times. This chain connects TRBV2 to TRBJ1-4; 9 bases fit TRBD1. Unmatched junction bases numbered 4, after V lost 6 bases and J lost 8 bases. CDR3 size: 13 residues. Looked up from germline, CDR1 is SNHLY and CDR2 is FYNNEI. Written as DNA, the CDR3 is TGTGCCAGCAGACGGACAGGGGAAGAAAAACTGTTTTTT. Translated, it gives CASRRTGEEKLFF.

CDR3 nucleotides: TGCGCCAGCAGCCAAGATCTCCAGACAGGGGGCGGGTCGAACATTCAGTACTTC. Translating it yields CASSQDLQTGGGSNIQYF. The chain recombines TRBV4-3 with TRBJ2-5; 10 bases are shared with TRBD1. The end of the DNA is better explained by TRBJ2-4, so the J call may be wrong. The CDR3 is made up of 18 amino acids. Germline V gene sequence: CDR1 LGHNA, CDR2 YSLEER.

This clonotype was counted between two and nine times. This chain links TRBV7-2 with TRBJ2-3, with D unresolved. Germline CDR1 SGHTA, CDR2 FQGNSA. The CDR3 runs 14 residues. The V end lost 4 bases, the J end lost 5 bases, and 13 bases lay between the germline ends. The CDR3 DNA sequence: TGTGCCAGCAGCTCCCGATCCCTTATAGATACGCAGTATTTT. Translated, it gives CASSSRSLIDTQYF.